This TCR beta chain was sequenced for a study of monozygotic twins with inflammatory bowel disease. Whole-study results and caveats: Immunosuppressive treatments differing between patients may have added repertoire variability. Especially with disease activity, IBD patients had fewer clonotypes in common with others than healthy twins did. For repertoire similarity, concordant twins did not differ from discordant twins, possibly because power was limited.

Template switching incorporated UMIs with a 6-nucleotide sample barcode. Reanalyzing the 5' RACE reads, TCRdb keeps one entry per CDR3 protein, without DNA. The listing records approximately 160,000 distinct CDR3 sequences. As to this clonotype: Its antigen remains unknown.

This CDR3 has 18 residues. CDR1 is MGHRA, CDR2 YSYEKL, per germline. The receptor was isolated from a human donor with ulcerative colitis or Crohn's disease, or a healthy co-twin of an affected twin (not recorded which). Sequencing was done on a sample of blood. The rearrangement links TRBV4-1 to TRBJ1-1; the TCRdb D gene call, TRBD1, has no DNA to confirm it. The CDR3 loop reads CASSQDPLRQGEDTEAFF.